A selection of T cell receptor beta chains follows, all from one sample in a study of blood T cell repertoires in COVID-19. The protocol was immunoSEQ multiplex PCR, while the TCRdb copy is restricted to in-frame clones and leaves out a portion. Seen here are roughly 220,000 clones, 80% to 85% observed once, and the top ten hold 15% to 20%. Specimen: peripheral blood. The receptor source for this set is a man aged 25 to 40 with active or convalescent COVID-19. Both conserved end residues are part of each CDR3. A D gene is named only where the DNA matches it firmly. Size is omitted from some rows. Given values are once, few, many or a class for expanded clones.

v_gene	d_gene	abundance	j_gene	CDR3nt	CDR3aa
TRBV6-5	-	-	TRBJ2-7	TGTGCCAGCAGTTCCCTCCGGGGGGCGGGGTACGAGCAGTACTTC	CASSSLRGAGYEQYF
TRBV3-1/TRBV3-2	-	-	TRBJ2-7	TGTGCCAGCAGCCAAGTGAGGTCAGGGGGGAACAACGAGCAGTACTTC	CASSQVRSGGNNEQYF
TRBV10-3	TRBD2	-	TRBJ2-3	TGTGCCATCAGTGATCCGCTAGCGGGAACCACAGATACGCAGTATTTT	CAISDPLAGTTDTQYF
TRBV6-5	-	-	TRBJ2-1	-	CASSSSTSGVYNEQFF
TRBV7-2	TRBD1	few	TRBJ2-2	TGTGCCAGCAGCCCGTGGCGGGACAGGGTAGTTCAGGCCGGGGAGCTGTTTTTT	CASSPWRDRVVQAGELFF
TRBV2	-	-	TRBJ1-3	TGTGCCAGCAGCACTCCCTCTGGAAACACCATATATTTT	CASSTPSGNTIYF
TRBV5-6	TRBD2	once	TRBJ2-1	TGTGCCAGCAGCTTAGACATTCGGGCTAGCGGGAGCCTAGGAAATGAGCAGTTCTTC	CASSLDIRASGSLGNEQFF
TRBV24-1	TRBD2	-	TRBJ2-1	TGTGCCACCAGTGACCCGACTAGCGGGAGTCTAAATGAGCAGTTCTTC	CATSDPTSGSLNEQFF
TRBV18	TRBD1	-	TRBJ1-1	TGTGCCAGCTCACCGGACAGGGGGACGAACACTGAAGCTTTCTTT	CASSPDRGTNTEAFF
TRBV27	TRBD2	-	TRBJ2-3	TGTGCCAGCAGTTTTAATAGCGGGAGGGGCACAGATACGCAGTATTTT	CASSFNSGRGTDTQYF
TRBV5-6	-	once	TRBJ1-1	TGTGCCAGCAGCTTCGGGGTGTCGACTGAAGCTTTCTTT	CASSFGVSTEAFF
TRBV3-1/TRBV3-2	-	-	TRBJ1-2	TGTGCCAGCAGCCAAGAGGGAGGGTTAAACTATGGCTACACCTTC	CASSQEGGLNYGYTF
TRBV2	TRBD1	-	TRBJ1-1	TGTGCCAGCAGTGTGGACAGGGGGGAGAATGAAGCTTTCTTT	CASSVDRGENEAFF
TRBV28	-	-	TRBJ2-4	TGTGCCAGCAGTTTCGGGGGAAACATTCAGTACTTC	CASSFGGNIQYF
TRBV5-5	TRBD1	-	TRBJ1-6	TGTGCCAGCAGACACCAACAGGGGGAAAATTCACCCCTCCACTTT	CASRHQQGENSPLHF
TRBV5-1	-	-	TRBJ1-1	TGCGCCAGCAGCTTATTAGTGAACACTGAAGCTTTCTTT	CASSLLVNTEAFF
TRBV30	-	few	TRBJ1-2	TGTGCCTGGAGTGTAATCCGGGATGGCTACACCTTC	CAWSVIRDGYTF
TRBV2	-	-	TRBJ2-1	TGTGCCAGCACTCCCTACAATGAGCAGTTCTTC	CASTPYNEQFF
TRBV6-1	TRBD1	-	TRBJ1-6	TGTGCCAGCAGTGACGGGACAGGGAGTTATAATTCACCCCTCCACTTT	CASSDGTGSYNSPLHF
TRBV27	TRBD1	-	TRBJ2-7	TGTGCCAGCAGTCCGATCGCCGGGACAGGCGATTTCGAGCAGTACTTC	CASSPIAGTGDFEQYF
TRBV6-5	TRBD1	-	TRBJ1-2	TGTGCCAGCAGTTACACGGGACAGGGGGCTGGCTACACCTTC	CASSYTGQGAGYTF
TRBV11-3	-	-	TRBJ2-7	TGTGCCAGCAGCCGCGCAGGGGTTAACGAGCAGTACTTC	CASSRAGVNEQYF
TRBV5-1	TRBD1	-	TRBJ1-1	TGCGCCAGCGGAAGACAGGGAAACACTGAAGCTTTCTTT	CASGRQGNTEAFF
TRBV30	TRBD2	-	TRBJ2-7	TGTGCCTGGGGAAGTGGACTAGCGGGAGAGGAGCAGTACTTC	CAWGSGLAGEEQYF
TRBV5-1	-	-	TRBJ2-7	TGCGCCAGCAGCCCCAGGGGACGTGACGAGCAGTACTTC	CASSPRGRDEQYF
TRBV2	TRBD2	once	TRBJ2-7	TGTGCCAGCAATCTAGCGGGGGGGCGCTACGAGCAGTACTTC	CASNLAGGRYEQYF
TRBV6-5	TRBD2	many	TRBJ2-5	TGTGCCAGCAGTTACTTCTTGCGGGGGGCCCAAGAGACCCAGTACTTC	CASSYFLRGAQETQYF
TRBV7-9	-	once	TRBJ2-7	TGTGCCAGCAGCTTAGCGCTCCCGGGTGGGAGAGGTTACGAGCAGTACTTC	CASSLALPGGRGYEQYF
TRBV2	-	-	TRBJ2-1	TGTGCCAGCACCGATATGGGGAGCCGCTACAATGAGCAGTTCTTC	CASTDMGSRYNEQFF
TRBV19	TRBD1	-	TRBJ2-5	TGTGCCAGTAGTAACCCCCGGACAGGTTTAGAGACCCAGTACTTC	CASSNPRTGLETQYF
TRBV6-2/TRBV6-3	TRBD1	-	TRBJ1-2	TGTGCCAGCAGTTACACCCTAACAGGGGGTCCCTATGGCTACACCTTC	CASSYTLTGGPYGYTF
TRBV5-5	TRBD2	-	TRBJ2-3	TGTGCCACCGCCGGGGGGGAACAGGACACAGATACGCAGTATTTT	CATAGGEQDTDTQYF
TRBV3-1/TRBV3-2	-	once	TRBJ2-3	TGTGCCAGCAGCCGCCGCGGGCCCCGCACAGATACGCAGTATTTT	CASSRRGPRTDTQYF
TRBV7-2	-	-	TRBJ2-3	TGTGCCAGCAGCCTTAGTGCCGGCCTGGAGAGCACAGATACGCAGTATTTT	CASSLSAGLESTDTQYF
TRBV6-7	TRBD1	once	TRBJ1-5	TGTGCCAGCAACAACCCAGGACAGGGAGTTCAGCCCCAGCATTTT	CASNNPGQGVQPQHF
TRBV19	TRBD1	once	TRBJ2-2	TGTGCCACTGCAACAGGGGCAGGGCTGTTTTTT	CATATGAGLFF
TRBV19	TRBD2	-	TRBJ2-2	TGTGCCAGTAGTATGGGACTAGCGGCCACGAACACCGGGGAGCTGTTTTTT	CASSMGLAATNTGELFF
TRBV28	-	-	TRBJ1-5	TGTGCCAGCAGTTCGGGGGGCGGGGGGCAGCCCCAGCATTTT	CASSSGGGGQPQHF
TRBV18	-	-	TRBJ2-7	TGTGCCAGCTCACCAGGCCAGGGAATCAACGAGCAGTACTTC	CASSPGQGINEQYF
TRBV10-2	TRBD1	-	TRBJ1-1	TGCGCCAGCAGTGAGCCGACAGGGGGCATCCCTGAAGCTTTCTTT	CASSEPTGGIPEAFF
TRBV2	-	-	TRBJ2-7	TGTGCCAGCAGTGGGGAGTCCTACGAGCAGTACTTC	CASSGESYEQYF
TRBV4-2	TRBD1	once	TRBJ1-6	TGTGCCAGCAGCCAAGAGCGGACAGGGGATAATTCACCCCTCCACTTT	CASSQERTGDNSPLHF
TRBV7-9	-	-	TRBJ2-7	TGTGCCAGCAGCTTAGGGTGGAGGGCCAGTGACGAGCAGTACTTC	CASSLGWRASDEQYF
TRBV29-1	TRBD1	-	TRBJ1-2	TGCAGCGATACCGGGACAGGGGCGATAAAAAACTATGGCTACACCTTC	CSDTGTGAIKNYGYTF
TRBV7-9	TRBD2	-	TRBJ2-7	TGTGCCAGCAGCCTGGGGACTAGCGGGAGGGAAAGGTTCCACGAGCAGTACTTC	CASSLGTSGRERFHEQYF
TRBV7-2	-	-	TRBJ2-5	TGTGCCAGCAGCTTAGCGTGGGGAGGCTCAGGGACCCAGTACTTC	CASSLAWGGSGTQYF
TRBV7-2	TRBD2	-	TRBJ2-1	TGTGCCAGCAGCTTATTGGGACTAGCGGGATACAATGAGCAGTTCTTC	CASSLLGLAGYNEQFF
TRBV24-1	TRBD2	-	TRBJ2-3	TGTGCCACCAGTGATTCGAAGACTAGCGTAGATACGCAGTATTTT	CATSDSKTSVDTQYF
TRBV14	-	-	TRBJ2-4	TGTGCCAGCAGCCAATACCCAGGGGGAGGCATTCAGTACTTC	CASSQYPGGGIQYF
TRBV19	-	-	TRBJ2-7	TGTGCCAGTAGGTACAGGGCTTCCCTGGGCGAGCAGTACTTC	CASRYRASLGEQYF
TRBV11-3	TRBD2	-	TRBJ2-1	TGTGCCAGCAGCCCAGGACTAGCGGGAGGGCGAGAGCAGTTCTTC	CASSPGLAGGREQFF
TRBV27	TRBD2	once	TRBJ2-1	TGTGCCAGCAGTCGGACTAGCGGGAGGGCGGGGCCTACCAATGAGCAGTTCTTC	CASSRTSGRAGPTNEQFF
TRBV24-1	-	-	TRBJ2-3	TGTGCCACCAGCGCGGCGGGGAGAGATACGCAGTATTTT	CATSAAGRDTQYF
TRBV6-5	TRBD1	-	TRBJ2-5	TGTGCCAGCAATCGGGACAGGGGGCCCCAAGAGACCCAGTACTTC	CASNRDRGPQETQYF